One sample yielded the 16 T cell receptor beta chains listed below, sequenced in a study of T cell responses to AZD1222 COVID-19 vaccine. The repertoire was sequenced with immunoSEQ multiplex PCR; TCRdb's copy has only in-frame clones and lacks some. The repertoire holds 95,000 to 100,000 clones, about nine tenths seen once, with approximately 1.2% in the top ten. The sequencing used peripheral blood, collected on day 0 of AZD1222 vaccination. These receptors all come from an adult in good health.

This chain links TRBV3-1 (or the pseudogene TRBV3-2) with TRBJ2-1; TRBD2 matches 9 bases. CDR3 length: 14 residues. The V gene end was trimmed by 6 bases and the J gene end by 5 bases; junction bases not matched to a gene: 5. Germline V gene lookup returns CDR1 LGHDT and CDR2 YNNKEL (reference sequence). The CDR3 region has the DNA TGTGCCAGCAGGGACCTAGCGGGGAACAATGAGCAGTTCTTC. It is translated as CASRDLAGNNEQFF.

The chain joins TRBV2 to TRBJ2-5; 7 nucleotides line up with TRBD1. Trimming took 9 bases from V and 4 from J; bases not matched to a gene: 11. This CDR3 is built from 14 residues. Germline V gene data show CDR1 as SNHLY and CDR2 as FYNNEI. This CDR3 reads CASSLRGRVETQYF. The CDR3 DNA sequence: TGTGCCAGTTCGCTGAGGGGGCGCGTAGAGACCCAGTACTTC.

The rearrangement uses TRBV28 and TRBJ1-4; 8 positions agree with TRBD1. Germline V gene lookup returns CDR1 MDHEN and CDR2 SYDVKM. Trimming at V came to 5 bases and at J to 3 bases, leaving 8 bases not matched to a gene. CDR3 length: 16 residues. The CDR3 DNA reads as TGTGCCAGCAGTCCCCCCTGGGACAGGCCTAATGAAAAACTGTTTTTT. This translates into CASSPPWDRPNEKLFF.

This chain joins TRBV28 and TRBJ2-5; 7 positions agree with TRBD1. The length of the CDR3 is 16 residues. V was pared by 2 bases and J by 2 bases, with 8 bases of the junction left unmatched. Per germline, CDR1 MDHEN and CDR2 SYDVKM. The CDR3 nucleotides are TGTGCCAGCAGTTTACCCGGGACAGCCAATCAAGAGACCCAGTACTTC. It encodes CASSLPGTANQETQYF.

The chain uses TRBV28 and TRBJ1-3; a weak D match, TRBD1 (6 bases). With 8 bases removed from V and 0 bases from J, the gap between germline ends came to 14 bases. This CDR3 comprises 15 residues. Looked up from germline, CDR1 is MDHEN and CDR2 is SYDVKM. CDR3 loop: CASGIGTFSGNTIYF. The DNA of the CDR3 is TGTGCCAGCGGGATAGGGACATTCTCTGGAAACACCATATATTTT.

The chain couples TRBV19 to TRBJ1-1; no clear D gene. CDR3 length equals 14 residues. V shed 5 bases and J shed 0 bases, with 10 bases lying between them. Germline V gene sequence: CDR1 LNHDA, CDR2 SQIVND (reference sequence). The CDR3 here is CASSPREMNTEAFF. The CDR3 nucleotides read TGTGCCAGTAGTCCTAGGGAAATGAACACTGAAGCTTTCTTT.

This clone was seen more than once but under ten times. V usage is TRBV4-2 and J usage is TRBJ1-1; D gene uncertain. This CDR3 is built from 12 residues. The V and J ends lost 3 bases and 3 bases respectively, with 5 bases between them. The germline V gene encodes CDR1 LGHNA and CDR2 YNFKEQ. CDR3 loop: CASSHYYTEAFF. CDR3 bases: TGTGCCAGCAGCCATTACTACACTGAAGCTTTCTTT.

This clone was seen a single time. It is likely a read error, because the conserved phenylalanine at the end of the CDR3 is missing. V gene TRBV5-1 combines with J gene TRBJ1-2, with D unresolved. With 0 bases removed from V and 0 bases from J, the gap between germline ends came to 12 bases. This CDR3 has 16 amino acids. Germline V gene data show CDR1 as SGHRS and CDR2 as YFSETQ. CDR3 DNA: TGCGCCAGCAGCTTGGGACTTCTTGACACTAACTATGGCTACACCCTC. It is translated as CASSLGLLDTNYGYTL.

CDR3 amino acids: CASSTGNTNEKLFF. The CDR3 bases are TGTGCCAGTAGTACAGGGAACACTAATGAAAAACTGTTTTTT. The chain is built from TRBV19 and TRBJ1-4; a weak D match, TRBD1 (5 bases). V lost 4 bases to trimming and J lost 2 bases, with 8 bases between them. Germline CDR1 is LNHDA and CDR2 is SQIVND (reference sequence). The CDR3 sequence is 14 residues long.

The chain is built from TRBV2 and TRBJ2-3; D uncertain. The CDR3 runs to 14 residues. From germline, CDR1 is SNHLY and CDR2 FYNNEI. The V end lost 7 bases, the J end lost 3 bases, and 14 bases lay between the germline ends. CDR3 nucleotides: TGTGCCAGCATTGCTAGTTCTAGAACAGATACGCAGTATTTT. Its translation: CASIASSRTDTQYF.

This chain joins TRBV3-1 (or the pseudogene TRBV3-2) and TRBJ2-5; 9 bases map to TRBD2. Germline V gene lookup returns CDR1 LGHDT and CDR2 YNNKEL (reference sequence). V shed 0 bases and J 10 bases; nucleotides not matched to a gene: 21. The CDR3 loop spans 19 amino acids. CDR3 amino acids: CASSQDIVWARGGDRDQYF. CDR3 coding DNA: TGTGCCAGCAGCCAAGATATAGTGTGGGCGCGGGGGGGCGATCGGGACCAGTACTTC.

This rearrangement joins TRBV10-3 to TRBJ2-1, with TRBD1 identical over 9 bases. Losses at the gene ends were 7 bases for V and 6 bases for J; bases not matched to a gene: 7. The CDR3 contains 14 residues. The germline CDR1 and CDR2 sequences are ENHRY and SYGVKD. The CDR3 is CAINSGQGTNEQFF. The DNA of the CDR3 is TGTGCCATCAATAGCGGACAGGGGACCAATGAGCAGTTCTTC.

About this clone: The identical CDR3 is also encoded by other nucleotide sequences in the sample. The rearrangement links TRBV6-5 to TRBJ1-5; D possibly corresponds to TRBD1 (6 bases). Germline V gene lookup returns CDR1 MNHEY and CDR2 SVGAGI. Deletions cut 4 bases from V and 3 bases from J, with 10 bases between. The CDR3 length is 14 residues. The CDR3 here is CASSSTGPNQPQHF. The DNA for the CDR3 is TGTGCCAGCAGTTCGACAGGTCCCAATCAGCCCCAGCATTTT.

V gene TRBV2 combines with J gene TRBJ1-4, with D hard to call. CDR1 and CDR2 (germline): SNHLY, FYNNEI. The CDR3 is made up of 12 amino acids. Trimming removed 5 bases at V and 8 bases at J, with 9 bases between. This CDR3 reads CASSLQIEKLFF. In DNA form, the CDR3 reads TGTGCCAGCAGTTTACAGATCGAAAAACTGTTTTTT.

V is TRBV6-5 and J is TRBJ1-5; 7 bases are a match to TRBD1. Germline V gene data show CDR1 as MNHEY and CDR2 as SVGAGI. This CDR3 spans 12 amino acids. Trimming took 6 bases from V and 7 from J; bases not matched to a gene: 3. CDR3 residues: CASSDRVQPQHF. The CDR3 bases are TGTGCCAGCAGCGACAGGGTCCAGCCCCAGCATTTT.

The V and J genes are TRBV11-2 and TRBJ1-2; unclear D gene. V dropped 7 bases and J dropped 6 bases, with 15 bases sitting between them. Germline V lookup: CDR1 SGHAT, CDR2 FQNNGV. The CDR3 consists of 13 residues. Here the CDR3 DNA reads TGTGCCAGCACCTTTGGACGGGGAAATGGCTACACCTTC. This translates into CASTFGRGNGYTF. The variable domain in full, completed from reference TRBV11-2 and TRBJ1-2, reads EAGVAQSPRYKIIEKRQSVAFWCNPISGHATLYWYQQILGQGPKLLIQFQNNGVVDDSQLPKDRFSAERLKGVDSTLKIQPAKLEDSAVYLCASTFGRGNGYTFGSGTRLTVV.